Shown below are 3 T cell receptor beta chains from a single sample sequenced in a study of T cell repertoires in cytomegalovirus infection. MiXCR, applied by TCRdb to the reads, yields one record per CDR3 protein. The table shows 550,000 to 700,000 distinct CDR3 sequences, with over 35% occurring only once. The antigens these receptors bind are not known. The sequenced sample was cultured PBMCs, obtained from culture after CMV antigen stimulation. These receptors all stem from a human donor in good health (CMV status not recorded). Some clones in this sample may be carry-over from other donors' samples.

This clonotype came up once. This CDR3 reads CSARDLQVRGYTF. The CDR3 nucleotides are TGCAGTGCTAGAGATCTACAGGTCCGGGGCTACACCTTC. The genes are TRBV20-1 and TRBJ1-2; possibly TRBD1 for D (5 bases). This CDR3 is 13 amino acids long. V was pared by 0 bases and J by 8 bases, with 13 bases between. Germline lookup yields CDR1 DFQATT and CDR2 SNEGSKA (reference sequence).

This clonotype was found once. This chain uses TRBV12-3 or TRBV12-4 with TRBJ2-5, with 8 nucleotides matching TRBD1. The CDR3 is 15 residues long. V gave up 6 bases and J gave up 5 bases; unmatched junction bases: 11. The CDR3 DNA is TGTGCCAGCAGGATTGGGACAGGCCAACTCGAGACCCAGTACTTC. It is translated as CASRIGTGQLETQYF.

The V call is TRBV7-2, the J call TRBJ2-7; no definite D call. V dropped 1 base and J dropped 2 bases, with 9 bases sitting between them. Germline lookup yields CDR1 SGHTA and CDR2 FQGNSA. This CDR3 spans 14 amino acids. The CDR3 reads CASSLVDKAYEQYF. The CDR3 DNA is TGTGCCAGCAGCTTAGTCGACAAGGCCTACGAGCAGTACTTC.